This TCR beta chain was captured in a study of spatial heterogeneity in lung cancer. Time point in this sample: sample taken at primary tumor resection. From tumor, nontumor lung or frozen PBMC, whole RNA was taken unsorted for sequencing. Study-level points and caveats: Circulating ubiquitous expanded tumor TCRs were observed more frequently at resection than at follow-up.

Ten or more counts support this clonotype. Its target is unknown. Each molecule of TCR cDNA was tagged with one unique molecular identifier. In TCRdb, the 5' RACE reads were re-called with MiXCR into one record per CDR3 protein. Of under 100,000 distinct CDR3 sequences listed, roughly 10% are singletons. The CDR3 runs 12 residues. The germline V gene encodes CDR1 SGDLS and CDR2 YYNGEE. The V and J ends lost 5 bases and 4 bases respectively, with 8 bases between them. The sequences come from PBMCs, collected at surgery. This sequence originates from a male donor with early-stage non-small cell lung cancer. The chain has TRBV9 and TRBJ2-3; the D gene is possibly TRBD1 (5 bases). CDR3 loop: CASSRQPDTQYF. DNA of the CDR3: TGTGCCAGCAGTCGACAGCCAGATACGCAGTATTTT.